This TCR beta chain stems from a study of cytomegalovirus exposure and HLA in healthy donors (dated by TCRdb to 2017 to 2019). In the study overall: According to an earlier analysis of several hundred of the donors, about 190 million T cells yielded 95 million to 140 million unique TCR beta sequences and around 280 Gb of sequence data. About 300 gigabases of sequencing data and roughly 90 million unique TCR sequences were included in an early release covering several hundred HLA-typed donors. Of the approximately 400 genotyped donors, approximately 80% fell in the genetic ancestry cluster associated with self-reported Caucasian donors. The study was designed to test whether signatures of past pathogen exposure could be identified by cataloging public T cell receptors. Using immunosequencing, the study profiled T cell repertoires from about 650 subjects and related those repertoires to cytomegalovirus serostatus. In addition to the first cohort of approximately 650 subjects, a separate validation cohort of approximately 120 different subjects was used. To predict cytomegalovirus infection status, the study brought together high-throughput TCR immunosequencing, statistical association of individual TCRs with disease status, and machine learning. A later analysis re-examined previously published TCR beta repertoires from about 700 donors and added high-resolution HLA genotyping to investigate patterns of TCR occurrence. Rather than using new phenotypic data, the later analysis identified candidate immune exposures from TCR beta sequences and from how often those sequences occurred across donors. To decide whether each TCR beta V gene segment behaved as functional or pseudogenic, an earlier analysis of 587 of the donors relied on high-throughput TCR beta sequencing. Alongside the repertoire data, information on donor age, sex, ethnicity and CMV serostatus was compiled. Genome-wide SNP genotypes for about 65% of the 666 donors were used in a later genetic analysis, which treated that subset as a discovery cohort. All discovery cohort repertoires had been generated using a single sequencing platform. Both class I and class II loci were covered by HLA typing, at four-digit resolution. Typing coverage varied by locus: roughly 629-640 donors for A, B, C, DRB1 and DQB1; roughly 510 for DQA1; approximately 610 for DPA1; around 490 for DPB1. Roughly five DR-DQ haplotypes were handled as single units for association and clustering, since linkage in the cohort was strong. Among 398 genotyped donors of the cohort, an average of roughly 230,000 unique TCR beta nucleotide sequences was sequenced per donor, of which about 20% were non-productive. Overall study results and their limits: In a later analysis, several top co-occurrence clusters were reported to appear linked to parvovirus B19, influenza, CMV and Epstein-Barr virus. In this cohort, only TCR beta chains were sequenced, and detectable features were limited by the absence of alpha or paired-chain data. Across donors, most TCR sequences were observed very rarely, whereas some public TCRs were present in many individuals. In a later analysis, some 18,000 TCR beta sequences were associated with specific HLA alleles at a false discovery rate of 0.05. Correlated functional status among segregating V segments might reflect linkage disequilibrium, but an unknown experimental factor could not be ruled out. A later analysis found that HLA-associated TCR beta chains were more clonally expanded and had lower generation probabilities than equally common non-associated chains. It was suggested by the authors that the approach could potentially be generalized to other disease states and immunological phenotypes. The classifier was reported to diagnose cytomegalovirus status with high specificity and sensitivity in both the original cohort and the validation cohort. A few of the identified cytomegalovirus-associated TCR beta chains were confirmed in vitro to be specific for cytomegalovirus antigens. In the study, around 150 TCR beta chains were listed as associated with cytomegalovirus. Strong co-occurrence of HLA alleles, especially DR and DQ, made assigning TCR associations to individual alleles difficult. An earlier analysis of 587 of the donors showed that most TCR beta V segments appeared in productive rearrangements either about 87% or about 30% of the time, which broadly matched IMGT annotations. A later genetic analysis associated a missense DCLRE1C variant with V-gene and J-gene trimming of TCR beta chains, and an independent cohort replicated the association. According to a later analysis, TCR association rates differed among HLA loci, with DRB1 alleles showing the most associated TCRs and HLA-C alleles showing the fewest. According to a later genetic analysis, donors in an Asian-associated ancestry cluster had fewer N-insertions in productive TCRs than the roughly 700-donor mean. The 87-base-pair reads could not distinguish some IMGT-functional V segments, including TRBV6-2 and TRBV6-3, so those segments were excluded. A cluster of highly shared sequence variants was judged likely to represent a technical artifact of the sequencing pipeline. Fewer than 20 rarely observed V segments, including chromosome 9 orphons, were excluded from the earlier analysis of some 590 of the donors because counts were too low. HLA typing was unavailable for some donors at each locus, so association tests used only the typed subset. In a later analysis, most CMV-associated TCR beta chains were found to appear HLA-restricted, with HLA associations seemingly driven largely by CMV exposure. A further reported finding was that TCR beta sequences accurately predicted the HLA-A and HLA-B alleles for most subjects in the first cohort. Roughly uniform sequencing depth across donors was assumed in presence/absence analyses, although this assumption may not hold. Immune exposure information for the cohort was limited to CMV serostatus.

The cohort consisted of approximately 670 healthy bone marrow donors. All cohort members were sampled while nominally healthy, although unrecorded immune exposures were likely present. The donor was CMV seronegative and was included in the group of several hundred seronegative cohort members. Every donor gave a peripheral blood sample, and the peripheral blood mononuclear cells from that sample were used for TCR beta sequencing. Genomic DNA was extracted from the blood cell samples with the Qiagen DNeasy Blood Extraction Kit. The CDR3 runs 14 amino acids, cysteine and phenylalanine included. Solely the CDR3 DNA is kept, with 42 bases framed from the first base. The germline V gene (reference sequence) specifies LNHDA as CDR1 and SQIVND as CDR2. For this chain, trimming is 4 bases at the V end and 5 bases at the J end, and the number of junction bases without a gene match is 5. This clone showed up just once. Its cognate antigen has yet to be identified. Base-call qualities are not available, and no considerably larger clone is one nucleotide away.

The receptor library was made with the immunoSEQ multiplex PCR assay. For the multiplex PCR, a mixture combining 60 forward primers for TCR Vbeta segments and 13 reverse primers for TCR Jbeta segments was used. Amplification of the CDR3 region of rearranged TCR beta genes was performed with a multiplex PCR assay on genomic DNA. On the Illumina HiSeq System, the amplified TCR beta libraries were sequenced as 87-base-pair reads. The paper's data handling went like this. In a later analysis, roughly 80 million unique TCR beta chains were counted across the roughly 610 repertoires, and approximately 9.9 million of these chains were shared by at least two donors. To remove PCR and sequencing errors, raw reads were error-corrected and collapsed into unique sequences using a nearest-neighbor algorithm that merged closely related sequences. Alignment of CDR3 sequences to IMGT reference sequences was used to assign V, D and J gene segments. For a sequence to be retained, a match of at least six nucleotides to both a V gene segment and a J gene segment was required. Rearrangements were classified as productive when the CDR3 lacked stop codons and remained in frame with V and J, and all other rearrangements were classified as non-productive. CDR3 was defined according to IMGT convention as the region running from the second conserved V-encoded cysteine to the conserved J-encoded phenylalanine. In an earlier analysis of around 600 of the donors, sequences lacking an unambiguous match to a single V gene segment were excluded. An earlier analysis of some 500 of the donors classified V segments as functional when productive rearrangements were above 56.7% and as segregating when the standard deviation between donors was above 5%. A statistical classification framework was built for diagnosing cytomegalovirus status from the catalog of TCR beta chain sequences. V and J gene assignment, in a later analysis, came from comparing TCR nucleotide sequences with IMGT/GENE-DB human TR gene sequences. A later analysis assigned CDR3 sequences and most-parsimonious VDJ recombination scenarios with the TCRdist pipeline. In a later analysis, each TCR beta chain was defined by its CDR3 amino acid sequence together with its V-gene family, and reads lacking a unique V-gene family were excluded. As a way to deal with suspected cross-contamination and a sequencing artifact, a later analysis dropped more than 500 nucleotide sequences that were highly shared and had low generation probability. For each public chain, a later analysis derived a clonal expansion index from normalized ranks of inferred template counts within each repertoire. In a later analysis, generation probabilities were computed with a VDJ recombination model fitted to out-of-frame rearrangements, and the resulting probabilities were checked against IGoR. In a later analysis, TCR-TCR, TCR-HLA and TCR-CMV co-occurrence was scored with hypergeometric tests, and a repertoire-size bias correction was applied to TCR pairs. To estimate false discovery rates, a later analysis permuted the HLA or CMV assignments 20 times. In a later analysis, co-occurring TCRs were grouped with DBSCAN, and TCRdist sequence similarity was added when clustering was performed within HLA-allele-positive subsets. Repertoires with fewer than 30,000 or more than 120,000 public chains, plus five repertoires with anomalous nucleotide sharing, were excluded from co-occurrence clustering. Drawn from immuneACCESS, this table holds only the in-frame rearrangements with V and J called that TCRdb kept. Clones are partly lost; checked studies trace under half to an unresolved V gene and leave the rest unexplained. The V and J calls and clone size come from that table; D and trimming were worked out from the DNA. The table for this sample lists around 150,000 clones; about four fifths of them were counted only once. About 2.8% of the sample is taken by the ten largest.

The receptor was isolated from a male donor in good health and CMV-seronegative. The chain was built from TRBV19 and TRBJ1-5, with 7 bases matching TRBD1. Material for sequencing was PBMCs. In nucleotide form, the sequence is TGTGCCAGTAGTACGACAGGGTACCATCAGCCCCAGCATTTT. The encoded protein is CASSTTGYHQPQHF.